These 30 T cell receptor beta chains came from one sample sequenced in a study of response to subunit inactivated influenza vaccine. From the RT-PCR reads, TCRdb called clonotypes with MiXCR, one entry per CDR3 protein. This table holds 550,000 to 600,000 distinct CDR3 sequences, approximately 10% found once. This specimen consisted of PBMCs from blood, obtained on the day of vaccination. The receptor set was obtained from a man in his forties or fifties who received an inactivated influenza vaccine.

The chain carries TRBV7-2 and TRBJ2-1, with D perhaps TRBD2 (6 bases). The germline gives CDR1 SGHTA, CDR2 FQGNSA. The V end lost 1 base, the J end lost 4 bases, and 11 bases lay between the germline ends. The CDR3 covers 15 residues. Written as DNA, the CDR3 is TGTGCCAGCAGCTTAGGGCCTAGCGTGTACAATGAGCAGTTCTTC. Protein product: CASSLGPSVYNEQFF.

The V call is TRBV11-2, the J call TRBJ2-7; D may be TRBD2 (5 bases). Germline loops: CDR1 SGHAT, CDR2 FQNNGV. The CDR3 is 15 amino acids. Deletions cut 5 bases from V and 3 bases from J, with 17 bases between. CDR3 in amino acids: CASSLLPGTLYEQYF. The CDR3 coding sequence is TGTGCCAGCAGCCTACTACCGGGAACTCTCTACGAGCAGTACTTC.

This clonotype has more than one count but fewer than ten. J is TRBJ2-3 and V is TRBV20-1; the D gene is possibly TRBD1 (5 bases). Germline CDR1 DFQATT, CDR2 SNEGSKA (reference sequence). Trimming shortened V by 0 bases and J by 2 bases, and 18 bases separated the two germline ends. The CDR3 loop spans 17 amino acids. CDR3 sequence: CSARDPRTPRVTDTQYF. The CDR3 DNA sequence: TGCAGTGCTAGAGATCCCCGGACACCGAGAGTCACAGATACGCAGTATTTT.

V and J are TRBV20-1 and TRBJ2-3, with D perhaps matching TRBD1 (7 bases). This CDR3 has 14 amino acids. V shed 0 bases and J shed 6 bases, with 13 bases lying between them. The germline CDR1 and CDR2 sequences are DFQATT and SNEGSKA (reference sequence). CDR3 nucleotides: TGCAGTGCTAGAGATGGGGCAGGGGGGGATACGCAGTATTTT. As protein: CSARDGAGGDTQYF.

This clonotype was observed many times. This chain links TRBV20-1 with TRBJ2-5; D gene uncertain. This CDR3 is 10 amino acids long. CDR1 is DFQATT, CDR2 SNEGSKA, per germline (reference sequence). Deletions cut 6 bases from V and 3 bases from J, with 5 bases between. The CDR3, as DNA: TGCAGTGCAGCCAAAGAGACCCAGTACTTC. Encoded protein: CSAAKETQYF.

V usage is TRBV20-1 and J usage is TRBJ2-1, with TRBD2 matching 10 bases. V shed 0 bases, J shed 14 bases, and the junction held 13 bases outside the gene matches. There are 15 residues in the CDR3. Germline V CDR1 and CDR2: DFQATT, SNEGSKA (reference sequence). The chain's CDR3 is CSARDGLGAGGPEFF. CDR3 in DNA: TGCAGTGCTAGAGATGGGTTAGGAGCGGGAGGGCCCGAGTTCTTC.

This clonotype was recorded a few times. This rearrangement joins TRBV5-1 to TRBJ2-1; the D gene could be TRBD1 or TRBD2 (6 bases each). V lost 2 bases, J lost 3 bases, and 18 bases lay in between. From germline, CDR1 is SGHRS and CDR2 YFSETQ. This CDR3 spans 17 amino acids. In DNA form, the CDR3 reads TGCGCCAGCAGCTTACAAGGGGGGCGGGAATTCTACAATGAGCAGTTCTTC. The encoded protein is CASSLQGGREFYNEQFF.

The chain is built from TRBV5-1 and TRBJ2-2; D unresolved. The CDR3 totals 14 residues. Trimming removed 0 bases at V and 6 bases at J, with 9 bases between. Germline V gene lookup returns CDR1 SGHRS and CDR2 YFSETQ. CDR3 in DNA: TGCGCCAGCAGCTTGGCGTCAGGTGCCGGGGAGCTGTTTTTT. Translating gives CASSLASGAGELFF. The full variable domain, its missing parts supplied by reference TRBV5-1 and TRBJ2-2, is KAGVTQTPRYLIKTRGQQVTLSCSPISGHRSVSWYQQTPGQGLQFLFEYFSETQRNKGNFPGRFSGRQFSNSRSEMNVSTLELGDSALYLCASSLASGAGELFFGEGSRLTVL.

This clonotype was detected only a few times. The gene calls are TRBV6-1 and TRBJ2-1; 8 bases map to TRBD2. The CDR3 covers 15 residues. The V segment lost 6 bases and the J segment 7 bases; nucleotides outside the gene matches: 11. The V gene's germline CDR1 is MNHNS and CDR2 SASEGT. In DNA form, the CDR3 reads TGTGCCAGCAGAACAAAAGCGGGAGTTAAGAATGAGCAGTTCTTC. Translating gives CASRTKAGVKNEQFF.

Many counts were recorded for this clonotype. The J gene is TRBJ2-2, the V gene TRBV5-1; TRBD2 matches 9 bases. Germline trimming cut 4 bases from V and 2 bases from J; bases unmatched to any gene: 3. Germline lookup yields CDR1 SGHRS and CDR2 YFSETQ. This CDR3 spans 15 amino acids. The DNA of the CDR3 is TGCGCCAGCAGCGCCGGGACTAGCAACACCGGGGAGCTGTTTTTT. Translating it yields CASSAGTSNTGELFF.

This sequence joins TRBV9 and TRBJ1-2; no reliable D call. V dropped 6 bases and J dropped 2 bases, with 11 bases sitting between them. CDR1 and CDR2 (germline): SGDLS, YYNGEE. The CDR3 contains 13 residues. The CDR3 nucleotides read TGTGCCAGCAACGTTCCCGGGAACTATGGCTACACCTTC. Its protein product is CASNVPGNYGYTF.

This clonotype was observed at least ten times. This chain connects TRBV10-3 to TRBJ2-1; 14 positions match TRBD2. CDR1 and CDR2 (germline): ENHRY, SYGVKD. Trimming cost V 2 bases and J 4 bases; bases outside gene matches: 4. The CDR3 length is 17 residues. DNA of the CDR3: TGTGCCATCAGTGAGACCGGACTAGCGGGGGGATACAATGAGCAGTTCTTC. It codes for CAISETGLAGGYNEQFF.

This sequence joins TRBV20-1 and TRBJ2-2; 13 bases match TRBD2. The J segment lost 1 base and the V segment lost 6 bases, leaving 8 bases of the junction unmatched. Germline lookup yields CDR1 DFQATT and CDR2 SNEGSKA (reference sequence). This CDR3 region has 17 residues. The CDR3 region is CSAWTSGSWGNTGELFF. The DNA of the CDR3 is TGCAGTGCATGGACTAGCGGGAGTTGGGGGAACACCGGGGAGCTGTTTTTT.

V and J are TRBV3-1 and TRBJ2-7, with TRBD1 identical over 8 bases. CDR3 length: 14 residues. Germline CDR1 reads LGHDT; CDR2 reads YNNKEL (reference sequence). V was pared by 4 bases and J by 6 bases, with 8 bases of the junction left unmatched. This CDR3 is CASSLGTGAVEQYF. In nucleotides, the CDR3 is TGTGCCAGCAGCCTCGGGACAGGTGCTGTCGAGCAGTACTTC.

The CDR3 coding sequence is TGTGCCAGCAGCCAGACTACGGTAGGCTACGAGCAGTACTTC. It translates to CASSQTTVGYEQYF. The V and J genes are TRBV3-1 and TRBJ2-7; perhaps TRBD2 as D (5 bases). The CDR3 spans 14 residues. V was cut by 3 bases and J by 3 bases, with 12 bases left in between. Germline V gene lookup returns CDR1 LGHDT and CDR2 YNNKEL (reference sequence).

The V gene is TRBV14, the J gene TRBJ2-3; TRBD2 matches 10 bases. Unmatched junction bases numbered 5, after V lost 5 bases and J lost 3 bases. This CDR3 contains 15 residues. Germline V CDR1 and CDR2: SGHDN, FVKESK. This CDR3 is CASSWASGRTDTQYF. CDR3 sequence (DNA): TGTGCCAGCAGCTGGGCTAGCGGGAGAACAGATACGCAGTATTTT.

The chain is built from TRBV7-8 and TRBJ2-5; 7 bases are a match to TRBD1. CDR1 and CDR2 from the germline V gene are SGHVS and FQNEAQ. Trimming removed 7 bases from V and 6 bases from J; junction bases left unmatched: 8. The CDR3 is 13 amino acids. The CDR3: CASTTQGSQTQYF. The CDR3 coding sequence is TGTGCCAGCACCACACAGGGGTCGCAGACCCAGTACTTC.

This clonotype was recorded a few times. CDR3 loop: CASSLSPAGSYEQYF. CDR3 in DNA: TGCGCCAGCAGCTTGTCCCCAGCTGGCTCCTACGAGCAGTACTTC. V is TRBV5-1 and J is TRBJ2-7; unclear D gene. Germline V lookup: CDR1 SGHRS, CDR2 YFSETQ. The CDR3 loop spans 15 amino acids. Deletions cut 1 base from V and 0 bases from J, with 11 bases between.

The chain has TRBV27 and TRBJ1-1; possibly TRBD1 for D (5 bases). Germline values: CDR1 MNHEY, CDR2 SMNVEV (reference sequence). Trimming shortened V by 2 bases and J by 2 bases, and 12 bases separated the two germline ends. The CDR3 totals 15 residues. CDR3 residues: CASSLTPTGNTEAFF. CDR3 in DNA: TGTGCCAGCAGTTTAACCCCCACAGGAAACACTGAAGCTTTCTTT.

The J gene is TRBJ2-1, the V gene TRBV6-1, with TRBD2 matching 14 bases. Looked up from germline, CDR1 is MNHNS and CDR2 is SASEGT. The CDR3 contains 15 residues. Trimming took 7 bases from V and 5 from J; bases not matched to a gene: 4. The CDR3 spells CASKLTSGGDNEQFF. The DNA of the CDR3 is TGTGCCAGCAAACTGACTAGCGGGGGGGACAATGAGCAGTTCTTC.

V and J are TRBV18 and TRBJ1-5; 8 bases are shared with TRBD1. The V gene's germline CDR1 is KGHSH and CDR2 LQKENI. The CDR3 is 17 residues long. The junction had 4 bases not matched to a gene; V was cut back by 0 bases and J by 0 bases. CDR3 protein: CASSPPTGQGSNQPQHF. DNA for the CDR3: TGTGCCAGCTCACCACCGACCGGACAGGGTAGCAATCAGCCCCAGCATTTT.

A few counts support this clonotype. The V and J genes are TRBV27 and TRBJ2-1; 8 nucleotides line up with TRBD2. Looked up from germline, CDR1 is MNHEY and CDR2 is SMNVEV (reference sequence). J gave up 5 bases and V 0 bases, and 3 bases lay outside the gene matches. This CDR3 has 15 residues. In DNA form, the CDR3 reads TGTGCCAGCAGTTTATCCGGGAGGGTTAACAATGAGCAGTTCTTC. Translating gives CASSLSGRVNNEQFF.

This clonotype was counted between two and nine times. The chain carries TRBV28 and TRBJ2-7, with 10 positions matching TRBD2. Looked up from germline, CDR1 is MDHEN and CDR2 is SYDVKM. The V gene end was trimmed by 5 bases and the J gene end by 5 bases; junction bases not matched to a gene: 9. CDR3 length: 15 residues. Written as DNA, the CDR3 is TGTGCCAGCAGTCCAGGGAGCGGGAGGGCCCACGAGCAGTACTTC. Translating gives CASSPGSGRAHEQYF.

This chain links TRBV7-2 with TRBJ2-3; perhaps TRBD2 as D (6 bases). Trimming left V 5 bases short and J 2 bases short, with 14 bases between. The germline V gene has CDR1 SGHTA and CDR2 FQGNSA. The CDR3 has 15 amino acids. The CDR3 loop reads CASSRIPGLTDTQYF. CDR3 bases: TGTGCCAGCAGCCGAATACCGGGACTCACAGATACGCAGTATTTT.

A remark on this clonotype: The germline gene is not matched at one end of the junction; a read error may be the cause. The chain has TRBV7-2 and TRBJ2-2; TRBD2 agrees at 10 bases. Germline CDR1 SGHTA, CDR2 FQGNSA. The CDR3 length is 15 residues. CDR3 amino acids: CVSRRTSGNTGELFF. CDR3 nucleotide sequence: TGTGTCAGCAGGAGGACTAGCGGTAACACCGGGGAGCTGTTTTTT.

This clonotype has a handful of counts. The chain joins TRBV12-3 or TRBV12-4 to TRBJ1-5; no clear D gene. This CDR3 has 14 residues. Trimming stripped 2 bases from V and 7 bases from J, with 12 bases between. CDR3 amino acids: CASSLYRTGQPQHF. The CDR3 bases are TGTGCCAGCAGTTTATACAGAACGGGACAGCCCCAGCATTTT.

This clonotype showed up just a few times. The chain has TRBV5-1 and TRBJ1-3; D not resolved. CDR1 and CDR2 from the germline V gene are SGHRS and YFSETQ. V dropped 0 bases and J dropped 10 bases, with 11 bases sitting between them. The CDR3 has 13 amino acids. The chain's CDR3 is CASSLASRSTIYF. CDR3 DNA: TGCGCCAGCAGCTTGGCCAGTAGGAGTACCATATATTTT.

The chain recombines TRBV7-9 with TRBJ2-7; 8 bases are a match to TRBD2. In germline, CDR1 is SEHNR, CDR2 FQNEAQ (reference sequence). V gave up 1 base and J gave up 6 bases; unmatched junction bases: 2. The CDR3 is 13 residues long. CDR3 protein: CASSLGTSSEQYF. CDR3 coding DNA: TGTGCCAGCAGCTTAGGGACTAGCAGCGAGCAGTACTTC.

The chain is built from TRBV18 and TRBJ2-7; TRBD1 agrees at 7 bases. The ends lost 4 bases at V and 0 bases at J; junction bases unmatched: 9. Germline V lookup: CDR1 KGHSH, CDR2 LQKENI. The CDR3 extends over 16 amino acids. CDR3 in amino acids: CASSRLRDSSSYEQYF. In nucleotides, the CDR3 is TGTGCCAGCTCACGACTCCGGGACAGCAGCTCCTACGAGCAGTACTTC.

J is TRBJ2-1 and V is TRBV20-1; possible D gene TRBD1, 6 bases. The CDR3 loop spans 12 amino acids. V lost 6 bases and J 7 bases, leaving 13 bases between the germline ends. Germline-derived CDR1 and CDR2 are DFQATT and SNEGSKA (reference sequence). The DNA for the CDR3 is TGCAGTGCCACGCAGGGGATGAATGAGCAGTTCTTC. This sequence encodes CSATQGMNEQFF.